Here is one TCR beta chain with its context. The specificity of this receptor is unknown. No base quality values were provided; no much bigger clone lies one nucleotide off. Receptors were amplified or captured by the immunoSEQ multiplex PCR assay. For the multiplex PCR, a mixture combining 60 forward primers for TCR Vbeta segments and 13 reverse primers for TCR Jbeta segments was used. A multiplex PCR assay on genomic DNA amplified the CDR3 region of rearranged TCR beta genes. Amplified TCR beta libraries were sequenced as 87-base-pair reads on the Illumina HiSeq System. The study's own analysis went as follows. A later analysis tallied roughly 78 million unique TCR beta chains across the 700 or so repertoires, and about 12 million of those chains were shared by two or more donors. To remove PCR and sequencing errors, raw reads were error-corrected and collapsed into unique sequences using a nearest-neighbor algorithm that merged closely related sequences. Alignment of CDR3 sequences to IMGT reference sequences was used to assign V, D and J gene segments. For a sequence to be retained, a match of at least six nucleotides was required to both a V gene segment and a J gene segment. A rearrangement counted as productive if the CDR3 had no stop codons and remained in frame with V and J, and every other rearrangement counted as non-productive. Following IMGT convention, CDR3 was defined as the stretch from the second conserved V-encoded cysteine up to the conserved J-encoded phenylalanine. The earlier analysis of fewer than 700 of the donors excluded sequences that lacked an unambiguous match to a single V gene segment. An earlier analysis of around 600 of the donors classified V segments as functional when productive rearrangements were above 56.7% and as segregating when the standard deviation between donors was above 5%. A statistical classification framework was built to diagnose cytomegalovirus status from the catalog of TCR beta chain sequences. In a later analysis, V and J genes were assigned by comparing TCR nucleotide sequences against IMGT/GENE-DB human TR gene sequences. A later analysis assigned CDR3 sequences and most-parsimonious VDJ recombination scenarios with the TCRdist pipeline. In a later analysis, every TCR beta chain was defined by the combination of its CDR3 amino acid sequence and its V-gene family, and reads without a unique V-gene family were dropped. As a way to deal with suspected cross-contamination and a sequencing artifact, a later analysis dropped approximately 570 nucleotide sequences that were highly shared and had low generation probability. In a later analysis, a clonal expansion index was calculated for each public chain from normalized within-repertoire ranks of inferred template counts. Generation probabilities in a later analysis came from a VDJ recombination model fitted to out-of-frame rearrangements, and those results were checked against IGoR. In a later analysis, TCR-TCR, TCR-HLA and TCR-CMV co-occurrence was scored with hypergeometric tests, and a repertoire-size bias correction was applied to TCR pairs. In a later analysis, false discovery rates were estimated by permuting HLA or CMV assignments 20 times. In a later analysis, co-occurring TCRs were grouped with DBSCAN, and TCRdist sequence similarity was added when clustering was performed within HLA-allele-positive subsets. For co-occurrence clustering, repertoires with fewer than 30,000 or more than 120,000 public chains were excluded, along with roughly 5 repertoires with anomalous nucleotide sharing. TCRdb carries this immuneACCESS record with in-frame sequences only. Its versions omit some clonotypes, under half of them owing to an unresolved V gene in the studies checked, with the rest unexplained. The DNA gave D and trimming, while V, J and clone size come from that table. The sample data list about 110,000 clones, and less than 85% of these were observed just once. Clones ranked in the top ten supply over 10% of the sample.

This sample was included in a study of cytomegalovirus exposure and HLA in healthy donors (dated by TCRdb to 2016 to 2017). With regard to the full study: According to an earlier analysis of a few hundred of the donors, 150 million to 200 million T cells yielded some 120 million unique TCR beta sequences and 250 to 350 Gb of sequence data. An early release that covered fewer than 800 HLA-typed donors contained approximately 300 gigabases of sequencing data and around 85 million unique TCR sequences. The genetic ancestry cluster associated with self-reported Caucasian donors included about 84% of the roughly 380 genotyped donors. The study was designed to test whether signatures of past pathogen exposure could be identified by cataloging public T cell receptors. The study profiled the T cell repertoires of some 610 subjects by immunosequencing and related them to cytomegalovirus serostatus. Along with the roughly 710-subject first cohort, a separate validation cohort of over a hundred different subjects was used. To predict cytomegalovirus infection status, the study combined high-throughput TCR immunosequencing, statistical association of individual TCRs with disease status, and machine learning. To study patterns of TCR occurrence, a later analysis re-analyzed previously published TCR beta repertoires from 650 to 750 donors and added high-resolution HLA genotyping. In the later analysis, no new phenotypic data were used to find candidate immune exposures; instead, reliance was placed on TCR beta sequences and their occurrence across donors. To decide whether each TCR beta V gene segment behaved as functional or pseudogenic, an earlier analysis of fewer than 750 of the donors relied on high-throughput TCR beta sequencing. Donor age, sex, ethnicity and CMV serostatus were collected together with the repertoire data. A later genetic analysis used genome-wide SNP genotypes for about three fifths of the 666 donors, treating that subset as a discovery cohort. All discovery cohort repertoires had been generated on a single sequencing platform. HLA typing included class I and class II loci at four-digit resolution. Typing coverage varied by locus: roughly 620-640 donors for A, B, C, DRB1 and DQB1; roughly 510 for DQA1; around 610 for DPA1; approximately 450 for DPB1. Because of strong linkage in the cohort, four or five DR-DQ haplotypes were treated as single units for association and clustering. Among 350 to 400 genotyped donors of the cohort, an average of around 240,000 unique TCR beta nucleotide sequences were sequenced per donor, roughly a sixth of them non-productive. Study-wide findings and limitations: A later analysis associated about 17,000 TCR beta sequences with specific HLA alleles at a false discovery rate of 0.05. The earlier analysis of 450 to 700 of the donors excluded over 15 rarely observed V segments, including chromosome 9 orphons, because counts were too low. In both the original and validation cohorts, the classifier was reported to diagnose cytomegalovirus status with high specificity and sensitivity. Because some donors lacked HLA typing at each locus, the association tests relied only on the typed subset. Three of the identified cytomegalovirus-associated TCR beta chains were confirmed in vitro to be specific for cytomegalovirus antigens. A later analysis found that HLA-associated TCR beta chains were more clonally expanded and had lower generation probabilities than equally common non-associated chains. While some public TCRs were present in many individuals, most TCR sequences turned up only very rarely across donors. Most CMV-associated TCR beta chains appeared to be HLA-restricted in a later analysis, and the HLA associations seemed to be driven largely by CMV exposure. The study listed 164 TCR beta chains as associated with cytomegalovirus. Linkage disequilibrium might explain the correlated functional status among segregating V segments, but an unknown experimental factor could not be ruled out. When HLA alleles, especially DR and DQ, strongly co-occurred, TCR associations were difficult to assign to individual alleles. Some IMGT-functional V segments, including TRBV6-2 and TRBV6-3, could not be distinguished by the 87-base-pair reads and were therefore excluded. A later genetic analysis associated a missense DCLRE1C variant with V-gene and J-gene trimming of TCR beta chains, and an independent cohort replicated the association. In an earlier analysis of around 600 of the donors, most TCR beta V segments appeared in productive rearrangements about 87% or about 30% of the time, broadly matching IMGT annotations. In a later analysis, several top co-occurrence clusters were reported to appear linked to parvovirus B19, influenza, CMV and Epstein-Barr virus. Immune exposure information for the cohort was limited to CMV serostatus. The authors suggested that the approach could potentially be generalized to other disease states and immunological phenotypes. This cohort had only TCR beta chains sequenced, and the lack of alpha or paired-chain data limited which features could be detected. The presence/absence analyses assumed that sequencing depth was roughly uniform across donors, and that assumption may not be true. Compared with the 666-donor mean, donors in an Asian-associated ancestry cluster had fewer N-insertions in productive TCRs, according to a later genetic analysis. A cluster of highly shared sequence variants was judged likely to represent a technical artifact of the sequencing pipeline. A further reported finding was that TCR beta sequences accurately predicted the HLA-A and HLA-B alleles for most subjects in the first cohort. A later analysis found that TCR association rates varied across HLA loci, with DRB1 alleles showing the most associated TCRs and HLA-C alleles the fewest.

The cohort consisted of 650 to 850 healthy bone marrow donors. At the time of sampling, every cohort member was nominally healthy, though immune exposures that went unrecorded were likely present. The donor tested CMV seropositive and was one of the 289 seropositive cohort members. A peripheral blood sample was collected from each donor, and TCR beta sequencing was performed on peripheral blood mononuclear cells. Genomic DNA was extracted from the blood cell samples with the Qiagen DNeasy Blood Extraction Kit. V is shortened by 0 bases, J by 7 bases, and the region joining them spans 19 bases. In the germline V gene (reference sequence), CDR1 corresponds to LNHNV and CDR2 to YYDKDF. Including the terminal cysteine and phenylalanine, the CDR3 comprises 17 residues. The CDR3 DNA has 51 bases and is translated from base 1.

The V and J genes are TRBV15 and TRBJ2-1; D gene: possibly TRBD1, on 5 matching bases. The source material was PBMCs. This sequence was found in a man younger than 40 in good health and CMV-seropositive. This receptor carries the CDR3 CATSRDGARAFRNEQFF. The DNA sequence reads TGTGCCACCAGCAGAGATGGGGCCAGGGCCTTTCGGAATGAGCAGTTCTTC.